Listed below are T cell receptor beta chains from one sample, sequenced in a study of control samples from healthy donors and cancer patients. TCRdb keeps only in-frame clones here, not all; method: immunoSEQ multiplex PCR. Of some 150,000 clones detected, more than 90% appear once; the ten largest clones hold 3.2%. The specimen sequenced was blood. The receptors stem from a man aged 30-40 years in good health. The CDR3 runs from the conserved cysteine through the conserved F or W. A D gene is named only where the DNA matches it firmly. The size entry is marked missing in some rows and otherwise reads once, few, many or a size class.

CDR3 | DNA | J | size | V | D
CASSQIRDSPLHF | TGTGCCAGCAGCCAAATCAGGGATTCACCCCTCCACTTT | TRBJ1-6 | . | TRBV12-3/TRBV12-4 | .
CASSTRVGRVYGYTF | TGTGCCAGCAGCACCCGGGTCGGACGCGTCTATGGCTACACCTTC | TRBJ1-2 | few | TRBV28 | .
CATSDPGQEKLFF | TGTGCCACCAGTGACCCTGGACAGGAAAAACTGTTTTTT | TRBJ1-4 | . | TRBV24-1 | .
CASVKASGNTIYF | TGTGCCAGCGTAAAGGCGTCTGGAAACACCATATATTTT | TRBJ1-3 | . | TRBV25-1 | .
CASLIRGQNTEAFF | TGTGCCAGCTTAATCCGGGGGCAGAACACTGAAGCTTTCTTT | TRBJ1-1 | . | TRBV2 | .
CASSFRAGGNEKLFF | TGTGCCAGCAGTTTTCGCGCAGGTGGAAATGAAAAACTGTTTTTT | TRBJ1-4 | . | TRBV28 | .
CASSQDSGSITEAFF | TGCGCCAGCAGCCAAGATTCAGGGAGCATCACTGAAGCTTTCTTT | TRBJ1-1 | . | TRBV4-1 | .
CASSGDSYEQYF | TGTGCCAGCAGCGGGGACAGCTACGAGCAGTACTTC | TRBJ2-7 | . | TRBV9 | TRBD1
CASSTGHPAGNTIYF | TGTGCCAGTAGTACCGGACACCCGGCTGGAAACACCATATATTTT | TRBJ1-3 | . | TRBV19 | .
CASSDRTGGNTGELFF | TGTGCCAGCAGTGATCGAACAGGGGGGAACACCGGGGAGCTGTTTTTT | TRBJ2-2 | . | TRBV2 | TRBD1
CASSADATGERADTQYF | TGTGCCAGCAGCGCAGACGCGACAGGGGAAAGGGCAGATACGCAGTATTTT | TRBJ2-3 | once | TRBV9 | TRBD1
CSTRDTDTQYF | TGCAGCACCCGGGACACAGATACGCAGTATTTT | TRBJ2-3 | . | TRBV29-1 | .
CASSLPGLTASEQFF | TGCGCCAGCAGCCTCCCGGGACTAACCGCTTCTGAGCAGTTCTTC | TRBJ2-1 | medium-sized | TRBV5-1 | TRBD2
CASSSYYGYTF | TGTGCCAGCAGCTCGTACTATGGCTACACCTTC | TRBJ1-2 | . | TRBV14 | .
CASSPGGGTLLRPDTQYF | TGCGCCAGCAGCCCGGGTGGGGGTACACTGCTACGACCAGATACGCAGTATTTT | TRBJ2-3 | . | TRBV5-1 | .
CASSLVRNSGNTIYF | TGTGCCAGCAGCTTAGTCAGGAACTCTGGAAACACCATATATTTT | TRBJ1-3 | . | TRBV7-9 | .
CSVPRTGVNEKLFF | TGCAGCGTCCCAAGGACAGGGGTTAATGAAAAACTGTTTTTT | TRBJ1-4 | . | TRBV29-1 | TRBD1
CASSYSQHGGNGELFF | TGTGCCAGCAGTTACTCACAACACGGCGGGAACGGGGAGCTGTTTTTT | TRBJ2-2 | . | TRBV6-5 | .
CASSSTAYEQYF | TGTGCCAGCAGTTCGACAGCCTACGAGCAGTACTTC | TRBJ2-7 | few | TRBV27 | .
CASSLQGANQPQHF | TGTGCCAGCAGCTTACAGGGGGCCAATCAGCCCCAGCATTTT | TRBJ1-5 | once | TRBV5-5 | TRBD1
CASSQSWDLQPQHF | TGTGCCAGCAGCCAATCATGGGATTTGCAGCCCCAGCATTTT | TRBJ1-5 | . | TRBV3-1/TRBV3-2 | .
CASSIGLGVNTEAFF | TGTGCCAGTAGTATAGGGCTCGGGGTGAACACTGAAGCTTTCTTT | TRBJ1-1 | . | TRBV19 | .
CAWSGGGPGNQPQHF | TGTGCCTGGAGTGGGGGGGGGCCAGGGAATCAGCCCCAGCATTTT | TRBJ1-5 | . | TRBV30 | .
CASSVATGPGGGYTF | TGTGCCAGCAGCGTAGCTACAGGACCGGGGGGCGGCTACACCTTC | TRBJ1-2 | . | TRBV9 | .
CSVQRPNYGYTF | TGCAGCGTCCAGAGACCCAACTATGGCTACACCTTC | TRBJ1-2 | . | TRBV29-1 | .
CAWSGLASTDTQYF | TGTGCCTGGAGCGGCTTAGCTAGCACAGATACGCAGTATTTT | TRBJ2-3 | . | TRBV30 | .
CSVMRQGHTEAFF | TGCAGCGTTATGCGACAGGGGCACACTGAAGCTTTCTTT | TRBJ1-1 | . | TRBV29-1 | TRBD1
CATRRGTGDEQYF | TGTGCCACCCGCCGTGGGACAGGGGACGAGCAGTACTTC | TRBJ2-7 | . | TRBV2 | TRBD1
CASTLGGTGNTIYF | TGCGCCAGCACCTTGGGGGGGACTGGAAACACCATATATTTT | TRBJ1-3 | . | TRBV5-1 | .
CASSQQRETQYF | TGTGCCAGCAGCCAGCAGAGAGAGACCCAGTACTTC | TRBJ2-5 | . | TRBV5-4 | .
CASSWTGSSYEQYF | TGTGCCAGCAGTTGGACGGGGAGCTCCTACGAGCAGTACTTC | TRBJ2-7 | . | TRBV5-6 | .
CASSGNRGHREKLFF | TGTGCCAGCAGTGGCAATAGGGGGCATAGAGAAAAACTGTTTTTT | TRBJ1-4 | . | TRBV2 | TRBD1